This TCR beta chain is drawn from a study of CD4 T cells in relation to SARS-CoV-2 and coronaviruses. Study details: The negative reference was HIV-1 Nef peptide pool or peptide-free culture.

On this clone: As yet, its antigen is unknown.

The repertoire was sequenced with immunoSEQ multiplex PCR; TCRdb's copy has only in-frame clones and lacks some. The sample shows 20,000 to 25,000 clones, 74% of them seen only once. Before the COVID-19 pandemic, during about 2011-2019, CD4+ T cells were taken from unexposed donors. Isolation of CD4+ T cells took place after 10 days in culture. Unexposed-donor CD4+ T cells were probed with SARS-CoV-2 S/N and four cold-coronavirus spikes, cells permitting. Germline-derived CDR1 and CDR2 are SGHNT and YYREEE (reference sequence). V lost 4 bases and J lost 3, with 11 bases in between. The CDR3 runs to 13 residues.

Sequenced sample: CD4+ T cells from PBMCs, cultured in vitro. The chain recombines TRBV5-4 with TRBJ2-7; D may be TRBD1 (6 bases). The receptor was derived from a human donor in good health. CDR3: CASSLSTGYEQYF. CDR3 in DNA: TGTGCCAGCAGCCTATCGACAGGCTACGAGCAGTACTTC. Variable domain in full (rest from reference TRBV5-4 and TRBJ2-7): ETGVTQSPTHLIKTRGQQVTLRCSSQSGHNTVSWYQQALGQGPQFIFQYYREEENGRGNFPPRFSGLQFPNYSSELNVNALELDDSALYLCASSLSTGYEQYFGPGTRLTVT.